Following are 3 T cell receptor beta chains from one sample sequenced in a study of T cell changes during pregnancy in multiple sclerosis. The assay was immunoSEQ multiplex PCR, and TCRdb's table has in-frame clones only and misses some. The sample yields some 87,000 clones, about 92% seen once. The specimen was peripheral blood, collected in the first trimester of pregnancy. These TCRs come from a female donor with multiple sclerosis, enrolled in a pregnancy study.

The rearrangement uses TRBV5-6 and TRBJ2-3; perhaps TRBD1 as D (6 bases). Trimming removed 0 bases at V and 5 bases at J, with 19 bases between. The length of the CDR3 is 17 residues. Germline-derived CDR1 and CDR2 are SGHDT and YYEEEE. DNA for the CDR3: TGTGCCAGCAGCTTGGCCCGGGACACCGGGTTTAAAGATACGCAGTATTTT. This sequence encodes CASSLARDTGFKDTQYF.

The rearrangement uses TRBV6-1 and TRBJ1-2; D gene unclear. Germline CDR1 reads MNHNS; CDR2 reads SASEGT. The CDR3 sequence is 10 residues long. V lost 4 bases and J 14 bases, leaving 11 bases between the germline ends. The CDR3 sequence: CASSAGSVTF. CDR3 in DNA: TGTGCCAGCAGTGCCGGGTCCGTTACCTTC.

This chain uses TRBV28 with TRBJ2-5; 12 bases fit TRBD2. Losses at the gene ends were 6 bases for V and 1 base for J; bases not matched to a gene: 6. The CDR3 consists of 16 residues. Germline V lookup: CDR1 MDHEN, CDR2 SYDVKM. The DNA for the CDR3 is TGTGCCAGCAGACCCCTAGCGGGAGGGCCCCAAGAGACCCAGTACTTC. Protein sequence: CASRPLAGGPQETQYF.